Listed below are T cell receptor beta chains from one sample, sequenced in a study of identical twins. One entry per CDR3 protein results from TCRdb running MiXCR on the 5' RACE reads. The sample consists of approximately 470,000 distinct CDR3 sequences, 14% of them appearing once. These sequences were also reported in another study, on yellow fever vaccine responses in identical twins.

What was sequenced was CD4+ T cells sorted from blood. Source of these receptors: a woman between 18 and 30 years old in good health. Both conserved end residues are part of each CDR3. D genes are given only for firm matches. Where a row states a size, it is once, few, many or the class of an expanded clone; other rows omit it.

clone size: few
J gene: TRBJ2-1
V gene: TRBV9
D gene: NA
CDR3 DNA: TGTGCCAGCAGCGCAGGGACGAGGAATGGTGAGCAGTTCTTC
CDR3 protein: CASSAGTRNGEQFF

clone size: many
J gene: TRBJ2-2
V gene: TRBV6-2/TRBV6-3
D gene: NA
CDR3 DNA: TGTGCCAGCAGACTGACAGGTTTGGAGGCTGGGGAGCTGTTTTTT
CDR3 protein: CASRLTGLEAGELFF

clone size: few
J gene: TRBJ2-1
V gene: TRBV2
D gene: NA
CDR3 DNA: TGTGCCAGCAGAGCCAGGACATCAAGCTCCTACAATGAGCAGTTCTTC
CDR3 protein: CASRARTSSSYNEQFF

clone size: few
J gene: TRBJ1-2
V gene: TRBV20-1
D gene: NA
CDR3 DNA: TGCAGTGCTAGCGCGGGAAATTGGGGCTATGGCTACACCTTC
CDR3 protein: CSASAGNWGYGYTF

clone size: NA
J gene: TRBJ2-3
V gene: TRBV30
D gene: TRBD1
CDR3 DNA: TGTGCCTGGACAAGGGGACAGGGAGGCCCCACGCAGTATTTT
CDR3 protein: CAWTRGQGGPTQYF

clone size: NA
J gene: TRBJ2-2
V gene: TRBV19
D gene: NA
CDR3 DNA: TGTGCCACCAAGATTTTGATAGCAGGCGGGGAGCTGTTTTTT
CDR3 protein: CATKILIAGGELFF

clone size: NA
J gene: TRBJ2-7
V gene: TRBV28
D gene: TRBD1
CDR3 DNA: TGTGCCAGCAGTTTAAGATCCCTGACAGGGCCCGAGCAGTACTTC
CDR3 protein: CASSLRSLTGPEQYF

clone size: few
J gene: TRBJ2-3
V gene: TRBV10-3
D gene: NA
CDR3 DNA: TGTGCCATCAGTGAAAGGACAGGGGCGGGGGGATTCCCAGATACGCAGTATTTT
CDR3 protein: CAISERTGAGGFPDTQYF

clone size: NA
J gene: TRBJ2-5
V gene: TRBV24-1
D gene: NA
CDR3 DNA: TGTGCCACCAGTGATGGGAGGAAAGAGACCCAGTACTTC
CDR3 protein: CATSDGRKETQYF

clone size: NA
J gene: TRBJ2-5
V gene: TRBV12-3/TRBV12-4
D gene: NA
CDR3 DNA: TGTGCCAGCAGACGGCGAGAGACCCAGTACTTC
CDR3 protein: CASRRRETQYF

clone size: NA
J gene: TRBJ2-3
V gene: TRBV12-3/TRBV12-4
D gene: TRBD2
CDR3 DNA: TGTGCCAGCAGTTTAGATAGCGGGAGAGGCACAGATACGCAGTATTTT
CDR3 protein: CASSLDSGRGTDTQYF

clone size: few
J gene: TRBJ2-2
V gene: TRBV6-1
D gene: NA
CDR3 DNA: TGTGCCAGCAGTGTCAACCAGGGATCGGACACCGGGGAGCTGTTTTTT
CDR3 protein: CASSVNQGSDTGELFF

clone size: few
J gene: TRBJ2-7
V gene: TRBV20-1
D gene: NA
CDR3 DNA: TGCAGTGCTCCTCTGGAGCCTTCAACTTACGAGCAGTACTTC
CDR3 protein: CSAPLEPSTYEQYF

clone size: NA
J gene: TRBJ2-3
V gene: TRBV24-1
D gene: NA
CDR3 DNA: TGTGCGATCCGGAGCTCCTCTAGCACAGATACGCAGTATTTT
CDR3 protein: CAIRSSSSTDTQYF

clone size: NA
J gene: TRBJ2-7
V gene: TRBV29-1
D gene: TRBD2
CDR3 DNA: TGCAGCGTTGGGGGGGAAAGCGGGGCAGGGCGCGAGCAGTACTTC
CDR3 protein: CSVGGESGAGREQYF

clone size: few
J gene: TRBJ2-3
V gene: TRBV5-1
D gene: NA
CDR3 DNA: TGCGCCAGCACCGCGGGGACAGCTACTAGCACAGATACGCAGTATTTT
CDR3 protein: CASTAGTATSTDTQYF

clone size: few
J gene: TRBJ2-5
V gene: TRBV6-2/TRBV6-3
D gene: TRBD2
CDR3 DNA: TGTGCCAGCAGTTACCGCGCTAGCGGGAGTTGGAAGACCCAGTACTTC
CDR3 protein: CASSYRASGSWKTQYF

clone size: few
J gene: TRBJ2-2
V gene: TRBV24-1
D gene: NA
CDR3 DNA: TGTGCCACCAGTGTAGGCGGGGAGCTGTTTTTT
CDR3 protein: CATSVGGELFF

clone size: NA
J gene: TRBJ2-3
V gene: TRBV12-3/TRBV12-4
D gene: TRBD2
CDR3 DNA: TGTGCCTGCAGTTTCCCTAGGGGAGCGGGGGGGGGCGGAGATACGCAGTATTTT
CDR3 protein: CACSFPRGAGGGGDTQYF

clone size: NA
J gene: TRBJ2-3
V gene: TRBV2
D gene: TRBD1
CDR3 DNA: TGTGCCAGCCGCCGGGACAGGGTGGTTGATACGCAGTATTTT
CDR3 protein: CASRRDRVVDTQYF

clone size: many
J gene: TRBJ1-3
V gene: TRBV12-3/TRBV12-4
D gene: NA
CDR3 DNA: TGTGCCAGCAGTTGGTCAGCCGGAAACACCATATATTTT
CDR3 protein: CASSWSAGNTIYF

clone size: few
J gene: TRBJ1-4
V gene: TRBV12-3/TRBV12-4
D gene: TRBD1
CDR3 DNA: TGTGCCAGCAGTTCCAGGGGGCTCATTAATGAAAAACTGTTTTTT
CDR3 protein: CASSSRGLINEKLFF

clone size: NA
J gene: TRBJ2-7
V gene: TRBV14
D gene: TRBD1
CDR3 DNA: TGTGCCAGCAGCCGAGATCGGACAGGGAGGTACTTC
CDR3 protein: CASSRDRTGRYF

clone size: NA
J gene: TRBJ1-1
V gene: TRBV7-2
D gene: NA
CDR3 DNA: TGTGCCAGCAGCTTATTTAGGGGGGCGCGCACTGAAGCTTTCTTT
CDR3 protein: CASSLFRGARTEAFF

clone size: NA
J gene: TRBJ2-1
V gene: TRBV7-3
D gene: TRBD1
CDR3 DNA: TGTGCCAGCAGCCTACTACCGGGACAGGAGACGTTCTTC
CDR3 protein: CASSLLPGQETFF

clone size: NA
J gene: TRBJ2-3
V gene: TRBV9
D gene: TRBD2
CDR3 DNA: TGTGCCAGCAGCGAAGCGGGGGTGGCAGATACGCAGTATTTT
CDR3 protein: CASSEAGVADTQYF

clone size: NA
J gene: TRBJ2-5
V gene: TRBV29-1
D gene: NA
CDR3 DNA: TGCAGCGTTGAGACTCCATGGGGGGAGACCCAGTACTTC
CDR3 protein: CSVETPWGETQYF

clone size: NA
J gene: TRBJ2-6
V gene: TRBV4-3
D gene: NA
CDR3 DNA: TGCGCCAGCAGCCAAGATTTGAGTTCTGGGGCCAACGTCCTGACTTTC
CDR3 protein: CASSQDLSSGANVLTF

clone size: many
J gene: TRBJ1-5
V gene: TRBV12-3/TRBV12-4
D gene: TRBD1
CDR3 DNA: TGTGCCAGCAGTTTAGGGACAGGACGCAATCAGCCCCAGCATTTT
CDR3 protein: CASSLGTGRNQPQHF

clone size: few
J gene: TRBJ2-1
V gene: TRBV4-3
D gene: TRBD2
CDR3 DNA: TGCGCCAGCAGCCAAGAGTGGGCCAGCGGGAGTGTAGATGAGCAGTTCTTC
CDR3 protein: CASSQEWASGSVDEQFF

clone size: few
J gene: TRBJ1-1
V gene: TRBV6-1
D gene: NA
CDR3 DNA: TGTGCCAGTCAGTCGTTTGGGGATGAGAACACTGAAGCTTTCTTT
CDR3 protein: CASQSFGDENTEAFF

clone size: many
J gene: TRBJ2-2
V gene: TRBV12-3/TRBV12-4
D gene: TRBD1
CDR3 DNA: TGTGCCAGCAGACCTCTCCACGGACAGGGGGCGTCCGGGGAGCTGTTTTTT
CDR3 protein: CASRPLHGQGASGELFF

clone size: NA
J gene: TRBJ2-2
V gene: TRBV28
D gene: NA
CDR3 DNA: TGTGCCAGCACCGGAGGGGGCGCGGGCACCGGGGAGCTGTTTTTT
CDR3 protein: CASTGGGAGTGELFF

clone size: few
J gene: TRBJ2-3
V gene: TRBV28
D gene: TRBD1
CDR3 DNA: TGTGCCAGCAGTTCAAACAGGGGGTTCCCAGATACGCAGTATTTT
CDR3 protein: CASSSNRGFPDTQYF

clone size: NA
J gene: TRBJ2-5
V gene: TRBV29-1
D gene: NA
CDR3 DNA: TGCAGCGTCGGAGGGCGGCAAGAGACCCAGTACTTC
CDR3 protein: CSVGGRQETQYF

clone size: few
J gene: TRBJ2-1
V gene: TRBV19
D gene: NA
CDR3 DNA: TGTGCCAGTAGAAAGGGATTTGATGAGCAGTTCTTC
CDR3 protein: CASRKGFDEQFF

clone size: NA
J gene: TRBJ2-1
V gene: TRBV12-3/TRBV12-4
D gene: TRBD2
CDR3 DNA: TGTGCCGTTATAGCGGGAGAAGTGGGTAATGAGCAGTTCTTC
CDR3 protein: CAVIAGEVGNEQFF

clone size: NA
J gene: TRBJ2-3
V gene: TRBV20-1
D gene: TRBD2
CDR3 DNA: TGCAGTGCCACCCACTCGCGGGAGGGATTGGATACGCAGTATTTT
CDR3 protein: CSATHSREGLDTQYF

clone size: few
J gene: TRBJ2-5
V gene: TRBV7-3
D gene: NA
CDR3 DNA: TGTGCCAGCAGCTTAACCCCAAGCGGGACCCAGTACTTC
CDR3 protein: CASSLTPSGTQYF

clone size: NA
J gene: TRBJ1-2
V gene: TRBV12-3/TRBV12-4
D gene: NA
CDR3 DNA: TGTGCCAGCAGCTGGCGACAAATTGCCACTGGGGGCTACACCTTC
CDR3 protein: CASSWRQIATGGYTF

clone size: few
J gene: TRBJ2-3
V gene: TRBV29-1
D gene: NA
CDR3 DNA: TGCAGCTTCCTTTATCCCTACACAGATACGCAGTATTTT
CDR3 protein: CSFLYPYTDTQYF

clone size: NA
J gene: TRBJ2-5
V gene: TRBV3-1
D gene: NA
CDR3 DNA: TGTGCCAGCAGCCAAGGACTATCCCAAGAGACCCAGTACTTC
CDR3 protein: CASSQGLSQETQYF

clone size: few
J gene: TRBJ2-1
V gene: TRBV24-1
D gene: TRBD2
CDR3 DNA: TGTGCCACCAGTGCCTCGACTAGCGGGAGCATGTATGAGCAGTTCTTC
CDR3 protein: CATSASTSGSMYEQFF

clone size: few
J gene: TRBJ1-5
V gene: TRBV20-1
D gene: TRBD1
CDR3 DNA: TGCAGTGCTGAGACAGGGCGCAATCAGCCCCAGCATTTT
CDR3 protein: CSAETGRNQPQHF

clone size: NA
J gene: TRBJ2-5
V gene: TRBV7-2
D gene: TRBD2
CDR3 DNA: TGTGCCAGCAGCTCCAGGACTAGCCGGGAGACCCAGTACTTC
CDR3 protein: CASSSRTSRETQYF